This TCR beta chain was captured by sequencing in a study of cytomegalovirus exposure and HLA in healthy donors. A word on this clone: Its antigen is not identified.

Study results and caveats: A classifier reportedly called cytomegalovirus status with high sensitivity and specificity.

The CDR3 loop spans 13 amino acids. Germline CDR1 and CDR2: SGHKS and YYEKEE (reference sequence). The V and J ends lost 0 bases and 5 bases respectively, with 6 bases between them. A multiplex PCR was run with 60 Vbeta primers and 13 Jbeta primers. Some clones are missing from TCRdb's copy, which holds only in-frame ones; the method was immunoSEQ multiplex PCR. This table holds about 130,000 clones. The genes are TRBV5-5 and TRBJ1-5; D is undetermined. The sequenced sample was PBMCs. The sequence was collected from a man aged 18 to 29 in good health and CMV-seronegative. The DNA for the CDR3 is TGTGCCAGCAGCTTGGGAGCCGATCAGCCCCAGCATTTT. Its protein product is CASSLGADQPQHF.